These T cell receptor beta chains were read from a single sample in a study of blood T cell repertoires in COVID-19. Measured with immunoSEQ multiplex PCR; TCRdb has only the in-frame clones, and not every one. In the table there are about 53,000 clones, roughly four fifths of which are singletons. The specimen was peripheral blood. Receptors were obtained from a human donor in a cohort sampled during active COVID-19. Both conserved end residues are part of each CDR3. Each record gives: clone size, J gene, CDR3 length, D gene, V gene, CDR3 DNA, CDR3 protein. A D gene is named only where the DNA matches it firmly. Where a row states a size, it is once, few, many or the class of an expanded clone; other rows omit it.

once | TRBJ2-2 | 14 | - | TRBV5-1 | TGCGCCAGCAGCTTGGCTCTAGACACCGGGGAGCTGTTTTTT | CASSLALDTGELFF
- | TRBJ1-2 | 15 | - | TRBV6-6 | TGTGCCAGCAGCGAACGGGGGGGAGTCATGGCAGGCTACACCTTC | CASSERGGVMAGYTF
- | TRBJ1-3 | 13 | - | TRBV29-1 | TGCAGCGTTATTAGCCCTCCTGGAAACACCATATATTTT | CSVISPPGNTIYF
- | TRBJ1-4 | 15 | - | TRBV7-9 | TGTGCCAGCAGCTTAGTTGGACAGAGGAATGAAAAACTGTTTTTT | CASSLVGQRNEKLFF
once | TRBJ2-5 | 12 | - | TRBV12-5 | TGTGCTAGTAAGGGGGAAGTGGAGACCCAGTACTTC | CASKGEVETQYF
- | TRBJ1-6 | 14 | - | TRBV3-1/TRBV3-2 | TGTGCCAGCAGTCTGCCCGGAGGGAATTCACCCCTCCACTTT | CASSLPGGNSPLHF
once | TRBJ2-3 | 12 | - | TRBV11-2 | TGTGCCAGCCGCCTCGGGGGAGGTACGCAGTATTTT | CASRLGGGTQYF
- | TRBJ2-7 | 18 | TRBD1 | TRBV4-2 | TGTGCCAGCAGACGGATATTTGCCGGGACAGGGAATCCCTACGAGCAGTACTTC | CASRRIFAGTGNPYEQYF
once | TRBJ1-3 | 15 | TRBD1 | TRBV4-2 | TGTGCCAGCAGCCCGAGACAGGGAACTGGAAACACCATATATTTT | CASSPRQGTGNTIYF
- | TRBJ2-5 | 16 | TRBD2 | TRBV5-4 | TGTGCCAGCAGCTCAGGACTAGCGGGGGGCTTGGAGACCCAGTACTTC | CASSSGLAGGLETQYF
- | TRBJ2-3 | 17 | TRBD2 | TRBV19 | TGTGCCAGTAGTATTCCGGGACTAGCGGGGGCCACAGATACGCAGTATTTT | CASSIPGLAGATDTQYF
- | TRBJ2-5 | 16 | TRBD1 | TRBV5-6 | TGTGCCAGCAGCCAACCACCGGGACAGGGGGCGGAGACCCAGTACTTC | CASSQPPGQGAETQYF
- | TRBJ1-2 | 14 | TRBD1 | TRBV27 | TGTGCCAGCAGCCCGGACAGGGCCAACTATGGCTACACCTTC | CASSPDRANYGYTF
- | TRBJ2-3 | 16 | TRBD2 | TRBV7-2 | TGTGCCAGCAGCTTAGGTGGCGGGGGGGCTTCAGATACGCAGTATTTT | CASSLGGGGASDTQYF
many | TRBJ2-5 | 15 | - | TRBV5-6 | TGTGCCAGCAGCTTGAGATCCGGGTTTGAGGAGACCCAGTACTTC | CASSLRSGFEETQYF
- | TRBJ2-1 | 14 | - | TRBV4-3 | TGCGCCAGCAGCCAAGCAAGCTCCCACAATGAGCAGTTCTTC | CASSQASSHNEQFF
- | TRBJ1-1 | 15 | - | TRBV5-6 | TGTGCCAGCAGCCTAACAGGGATCCTAGGCACTGAAGCTTTCTTT | CASSLTGILGTEAFF
few | TRBJ2-1 | 9 | - | TRBV7-9 | TGTGCCAGCTCTGATGAGCAGTTCTTC | CASSDEQFF
- | TRBJ2-7 | 14 | - | TRBV28 | TGTGCCAGCAGTTTAATCGGGGTTGGCTACGAGCAGTACTTC | CASSLIGVGYEQYF
- | TRBJ2-3 | 15 | - | TRBV19 | TGTGCCAGTAAAACTTCGCGGGGTGGTGGCGATACGCAGTATTTT | CASKTSRGGGDTQYF
- | TRBJ2-3 | 15 | - | TRBV6-5 | TGTGCCAGCAGTCCCCGACTAGTCCGTACAGATACGCAGTATTTT | CASSPRLVRTDTQYF
- | TRBJ2-3 | 12 | TRBD1 | TRBV29-1 | TGCAGCGTCGGACAGGGTGGAGATACGCAGTATTTT | CSVGQGGDTQYF
- | TRBJ2-2 | 15 | TRBD2 | TRBV7-7 | TGTGCCAGCAGCCCGCTAGCGGGGCCCACCGGGGAGCTGTTTTTT | CASSPLAGPTGELFF
- | TRBJ1-1 | 13 | - | TRBV18 | TGTGCCAGCTTCGATGGAGTGAACACTGAAGCTTTCTTT | CASFDGVNTEAFF
- | TRBJ2-3 | 16 | - | TRBV18 | TGTGCCAGCTCCAAAATCCAGGGTGGGTCCACAGATACGCAGTATTTT | CASSKIQGGSTDTQYF
- | TRBJ2-4 | 16 | TRBD2 | TRBV10-3 | TGTGCCATCAGTGACCCTAGCGGGAGAACCAAAAACATTCAGTACTTC | CAISDPSGRTKNIQYF
few | TRBJ1-6 | 13 | - | TRBV19 | TGTGCCAGTAGAGCTTCGGGGGGTTCACCCCTCCACTTT | CASRASGGSPLHF
- | TRBJ1-2 | 15 | - | TRBV24-1 | TGTGCCACCAGTGACCCACGACACCTTCCTGATACCTACACCTTC | CATSDPRHLPDTYTF
- | TRBJ2-5 | 18 | TRBD1 | TRBV3-1/TRBV3-2 | TGTGCCAGCAGCCAAGTACCCCTCCTACGACACAGGGGAGAGACCCAGTACTTC | CASSQVPLLRHRGETQYF
- | TRBJ2-7 | 13 | - | TRBV4-3 | TGCGCCAGCAGCCAAGAACCAGGGTTCGGGCGGTACTTC | CASSQEPGFGRYF
- | TRBJ2-1 | 16 | - | TRBV18 | TGTGCCAGCTCACCACCGCCTATGTTATCCTACAATGAGCAGTTCTTC | CASSPPPMLSYNEQFF
- | TRBJ1-2 | 15 | - | TRBV5-6 | TGTGCCAGCAGGTTCACAGGGAAGAGTGGCTATGGCTACACCTTC | CASRFTGKSGYGYTF
once | TRBJ1-4 | 12 | - | TRBV29-1 | TGCAGCGGATCCGGGACTAATGAAAAACTGTTTTTT | CSGSGTNEKLFF
- | TRBJ2-5 | 15 | TRBD2 | TRBV2 | TGTGCCAGCAGCCCACTAGCGGGAGTTGTGGAGACCCAGTACTTC | CASSPLAGVVETQYF
- | TRBJ2-6 | 17 | - | TRBV28 | TGTGCCAGCAGTTTTCTCCGGGCGGGCACGGGGGCCAACGTCCTGACTTTC | CASSFLRAGTGANVLTF
- | TRBJ2-6 | 17 | - | TRBV5-4 | TGTGCCAGCAGCTTGGGGGGCCCCGCCTCTGGGGCCAACGTCCTGACTTTC | CASSLGGPASGANVLTF
- | TRBJ2-1 | 15 | - | TRBV19 | TGTGCCAGTAGTATGACGTCGGGGGCCTACAATGAGCAGTTCTTC | CASSMTSGAYNEQFF
- | TRBJ2-5 | 15 | - | TRBV4-1 | TGCGCCAGCAGCCAAGAATACGGAGAGGCGGAGACCCAGTACTTC | CASSQEYGEAETQYF
few | TRBJ2-1 | 14 | TRBD2 | TRBV7-6 | TGTGCCAGCAGCTTATTCGGGGGGTACAATGAGCAGTTCTTC | CASSLFGGYNEQFF
- | TRBJ2-5 | 18 | TRBD2 | TRBV3-1/TRBV3-2 | TGTGCCAGCAGCCGAGTCGCTCCGGGACTAGCGGTTCAAGGGACCCAGTACTTC | CASSRVAPGLAVQGTQYF
once | TRBJ1-5 | 16 | TRBD1 | TRBV27 | TGTGCCAGCAGTCCAGAGGGACAGTTGAGCAATCAGCCCCAGCATTTT | CASSPEGQLSNQPQHF
- | TRBJ1-1 | 16 | TRBD1 | TRBV12-5 | TGTGCTAGTGGTTGGAGCACCGGGACAGCGAACACTGAAGCTTTCTTT | CASGWSTGTANTEAFF